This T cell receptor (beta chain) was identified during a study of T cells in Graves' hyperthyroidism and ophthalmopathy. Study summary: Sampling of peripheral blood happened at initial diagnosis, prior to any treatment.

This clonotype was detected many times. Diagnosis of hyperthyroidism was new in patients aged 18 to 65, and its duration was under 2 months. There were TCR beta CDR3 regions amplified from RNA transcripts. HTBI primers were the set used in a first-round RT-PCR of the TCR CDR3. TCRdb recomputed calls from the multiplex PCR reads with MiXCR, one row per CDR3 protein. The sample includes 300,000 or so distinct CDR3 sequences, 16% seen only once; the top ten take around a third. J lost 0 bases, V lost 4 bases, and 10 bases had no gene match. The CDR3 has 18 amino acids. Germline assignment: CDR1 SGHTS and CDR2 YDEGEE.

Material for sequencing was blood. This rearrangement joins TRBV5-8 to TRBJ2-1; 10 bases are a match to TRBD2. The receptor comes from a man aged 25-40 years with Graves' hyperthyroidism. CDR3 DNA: TGTGCCAGCAGCCCGATGGGAAGCGGGAGGGTCTCCTACAATGAGCAGTTCTTC. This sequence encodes CASSPMGSGRVSYNEQFF.